These 22 T cell receptor beta chains were all obtained from the same sample, sequenced in a study of vaccination and CD4 T cells after COVID-19. Stated treatment: approximately 9-day PBMC culture with coronavirus spike peptide pools or control peptides (ViraFEST assay). For these TCRs, the target antigens are not known. An Oncomine TCR Beta short-read assay was used to sequence the DNA from cultured CD4+ T cells. MiXCR was run by TCRdb on the PCR reads, yielding one entry per CDR3 protein. Of about 19,000 distinct CDR3 sequences in the sample, about half are singletons; the top ten hold roughly 4%. The sequencing input was CD4+ T cells from blood, cultured in vitro. The receptors here all came from a human donor who had recovered from COVID-19.

This chain uses TRBV28 with TRBJ1-5; 8 nucleotides agree with TRBD1. The J segment lost 7 bases and the V segment lost 6 bases, leaving 8 bases of the junction unmatched. This CDR3 comprises 14 residues. Looked up from germline, CDR1 is MDHEN and CDR2 is SYDVKM. CDR3: CASSLTGGGQPQHF. CDR3 nucleotides: TGTGCCAGCAGCCTTACAGGGGGTGGCCAGCCCCAGCATTTT.

V and J are TRBV15 and TRBJ2-1; 7 bases are shared with TRBD2. This CDR3 has 15 residues. The J segment lost 10 bases and the V segment lost 0 bases, leaving 9 bases of the junction unmatched. The germline V gene encodes CDR1 LNHNV and CDR2 YYDKDF (reference sequence). The CDR3 here is CATSREGSWEGEQFF. The DNA for the CDR3 is TGTGCCACCAGCAGAGAGGGTTCGTGGGAGGGCGAGCAGTTCTTC. The variable domain in full, completed from reference TRBV15 and TRBJ2-1, reads DAMVIQNPRYQVTQFGKPVTLSCSQTLNHNVMYWYQQKSSQAPKLLFHYYDKDFNNEADTPDNFQSRRPNTSFCFLDIRSPGLGDTAMYLCATSREGSWEGEQFFGPGTRLTVL.

The J gene is TRBJ1-1, the V gene TRBV20-1; D remains unclear. Germline V gene sequence: CDR1 DFQATT, CDR2 SNEGSKA (reference sequence). The CDR3 runs to 13 residues. The V end lost 2 bases, the J end lost 1 base, and 8 bases lay between the germline ends. This CDR3 is CSARSDGNTEAFF. CDR3 in DNA: TGCAGTGCTAGATCGGACGGGAACACTGAAGCTTTCTTT.

There are a few counts of this clonotype. The V and J genes are TRBV20-1 and TRBJ1-2; possibly TRBD1 for D (5 bases). Per germline, CDR1 DFQATT and CDR2 SNEGSKA (reference sequence). The V and J ends lost 3 bases and 5 bases respectively, with 13 bases between them. The CDR3 runs 13 residues. The CDR3 loop reads CSARARGGYGYTF. The CDR3 DNA follows: TGCAGTGCTAGGGCGCGGGGCGGGTATGGCTACACCTTC.

The chain joins TRBV19 to TRBJ1-5; 9 nucleotides agree with TRBD1. The CDR3 spans 15 residues. Germline loops: CDR1 LNHDA, CDR2 SQIVND (reference sequence). Germline trimming cut 5 bases from V and 3 bases from J; bases unmatched to any gene: 5. The CDR3, as DNA: TGTGCCAGTAGTCAGGGACAGGGTATCAATCAGCCCCAGCATTTT. Its translation is CASSQGQGINQPQHF.

The chain combines TRBV9 with TRBJ2-1; tentatively, D is TRBD2 (6 bases). Germline-derived CDR1 and CDR2 are SGDLS and YYNGEE. This CDR3 region has 14 residues. Deletions cut 0 bases from V and 8 bases from J, with 12 bases between. In DNA form, the CDR3 reads TGTGCCAGCAGCGTAGGAGCTAGCGAGGATGAGCAGTTCTTC. It codes for CASSVGASEDEQFF.

This chain joins TRBV5-5 and TRBJ1-1; D ambiguous. The ends were cut back, 3 bases at V and 3 bases at J, with 9 bases in the middle. The CDR3 sequence is 13 residues long. Germline lookup yields CDR1 SGHKS and CDR2 YYEKEE (reference sequence). CDR3: CASSSEVHTEAFF. In DNA, the CDR3 is TGTGCCAGCAGCTCCGAGGTCCACACTGAAGCTTTCTTT.

This clonotype was counted between two and nine times. This chain connects TRBV20-1 to TRBJ1-2; 7 bases align to TRBD1. J gave up 7 bases and V 6 bases, and 11 bases lay outside the gene matches. The CDR3 is 13 amino acids. CDR1 and CDR2 from the germline V gene are DFQATT and SNEGSKA (reference sequence). This CDR3 is CSATRYRQGGYTF. CDR3 sequence (DNA): TGCAGTGCGACAAGATACCGACAGGGTGGCTACACCTTC.

This clonotype was observed a few times. This chain joins TRBV7-9 and TRBJ1-5, with a weak D call TRBD1 (6 bases). Germline V gene sequence: CDR1 SEHNR, CDR2 FQNEAQ (reference sequence). This CDR3 spans 16 amino acids. Trimming took off 1 base at V and 7 bases at J, with 17 bases between the two ends. Here the CDR3 reads CASSLVVGSGEQPQHF. Written as DNA, the CDR3 is TGTGCCAGCAGCTTAGTGGTTGGTTCAGGGGAACAGCCCCAGCATTTT.

This chain joins TRBV5-1 and TRBJ2-1; 14 bases align to TRBD2. The CDR3 contains 18 residues. V lost 6 bases to trimming and J lost 0 bases; unmatched junction nucleotides: 8. Germline V gene data show CDR1 as SGHRS and CDR2 as YFSETQ. The CDR3 nucleotides read TGCGCCAGCACTTTGGGACTAGCGGGGGCGAGCTCCTACAATGAGCAGTTCTTC. It encodes CASTLGLAGASSYNEQFF. Filled out from reference TRBV5-1 and TRBJ2-1, the complete variable domain reads KAGVTQTPRYLIKTRGQQVTLSCSPISGHRSVSWYQQTPGQGLQFLFEYFSETQRNKGNFPGRFSGRQFSNSRSEMNVSTLELGDSALYLCASTLGLAGASSYNEQFFGPGTRLTVL.

This clonotype showed up just a few times. This chain joins TRBV6-2 or TRBV6-3 and TRBJ1-2, with a weak D call TRBD1 (6 bases). From germline, CDR1 is MNHEY and CDR2 SVGEGT. The CDR3 sequence is 14 residues long. Between the trimmed V and J ends, which lost 2 bases and 2 bases, there was a span of 9 bases. The CDR3 coding sequence is TGTGCCAGCAGTTACGGCGACAGGAACTATGGCTACACCTTC. Translating it yields CASSYGDRNYGYTF.

The J gene is TRBJ2-1, the V gene TRBV24-1, with D perhaps TRBD2 (6 bases). V was pared by 0 bases and J by 6 bases, with 11 bases between. This CDR3 contains 15 residues. The germline CDR1 and CDR2 sequences are KGHDR and SFDVKD. CDR3 region: CATSDLRGRLNEQFF. The DNA of the CDR3 is TGTGCCACCAGTGATTTGCGAGGGAGGCTCAATGAGCAGTTCTTC.

V gene TRBV19 combines with J gene TRBJ1-2; TRBD1 matches at 9 bases. This CDR3 spans 14 amino acids. Germline loops: CDR1 LNHDA, CDR2 SQIVND (reference sequence). V was clipped by 5 bases and J by 5 bases; unmatched bases: 6. CDR3 sequence reads: CASSFRDRVYGYTF. As DNA, the CDR3 is TGTGCCAGTAGTTTCCGGGACAGGGTTTATGGCTACACCTTC.

The V call is TRBV12-3 or TRBV12-4, the J call TRBJ1-5; D gene ambiguous. This CDR3 is built from 14 residues. V gave up 7 bases and J gave up 4 bases, with 14 bases separating them. CDR3 in DNA: TGTGCCAGCACCCTTGGAGGGCCTAATCAGCCCCAGCATTTT. Protein: CASTLGGPNQPQHF.

This chain joins TRBV5-6 and TRBJ1-2; D unclear. Trimming took off 1 base at V and 2 bases at J, with 3 bases between the two ends. Germline lookup yields CDR1 SGHDT and CDR2 YYEEEE. This CDR3 spans 12 amino acids. CDR3 DNA: TGTGCCAGCAGCTTGTCCAACTATGGCTACACCTTC. Its translation: CASSLSNYGYTF.

The V and J genes are TRBV7-2 and TRBJ2-5; the D is unclear. Trimming took 1 base from V and 5 from J, leaving 14 bases between them. This CDR3 contains 15 residues. Germline V CDR1 and CDR2: SGHTA, FQGNSA. CDR3 in amino acids: CASSLGPRFQETQYF. CDR3 in DNA: TGTGCCAGCAGCTTAGGTCCCCGATTTCAGGAGACCCAGTACTTC.

J is TRBJ2-2 and V is TRBV7-2; D possibly corresponds to TRBD2 (6 bases). The CDR3 is made up of 15 amino acids. CDR1 and CDR2 from the germline V gene are SGHTA and FQGNSA. V was trimmed by 5 bases and J by 4 bases, leaving 14 bases between them. Written as DNA, the CDR3 is TGTGCCAGCAGCCGCGAGGAGGGCAGCACCGGGGAGCTGTTTTTT. This encodes CASSREEGSTGELFF.

V usage is TRBV2 and J usage is TRBJ2-7; 8 positions match TRBD2. V was clipped by 5 bases and J by 0 bases; unmatched bases: 0. The CDR3 length is 13 residues. CDR1 is SNHLY, CDR2 FYNNEI, per germline. The CDR3 region is CASSSGSSYEQYF. CDR3 coding DNA: TGTGCCAGCAGTAGCGGGAGCTCCTACGAGCAGTACTTC.

V usage is TRBV2 and J usage is TRBJ2-2, with 9 bases lining up with TRBD2. Per germline, CDR1 SNHLY and CDR2 FYNNEI. Losses at the gene ends were 2 bases for V and 5 bases for J; bases not matched to a gene: 9. The CDR3 spans 17 residues. The CDR3 loop reads CASSESRSGSGTGELFF. Here the CDR3 DNA reads TGTGCCAGCAGTGAATCCCGTAGCGGGAGCGGGACCGGGGAGCTGTTTTTT.

The CDR3 DNA sequence: TGTGCCAGCAAAGGGACAGGGGGAAACACCATATATTTT. Translated, it gives CASKGTGGNTIYF. V gene TRBV2 combines with J gene TRBJ1-3; TRBD1 matches at 9 bases. J gave up 4 bases and V 7 bases, and 2 bases lay outside the gene matches. The CDR3 contains 13 residues. Per germline, CDR1 SNHLY and CDR2 FYNNEI.

About this clonotype: A read error may account for a junction end that differs from germline. The chain carries TRBV7-2 and TRBJ2-7; 7 nucleotides match TRBD1. This CDR3 contains 16 residues. Germline CDR1 and CDR2: SGHTA and FQGNSA. CDR3: CASSLGTGQISSEQYF. The CDR3 nucleotides read TGTGCCAGCAGCTTAGGGACGGGACAGATCTCCTCCGAGCAGTACTTC.

This clonotype occurred a few times. The chain has TRBV7-9 and TRBJ2-1, with 9 positions matching TRBD1. The tail of the sequence fits TRBJ2-7 better, so the J call may be wrong. CDR1 is SEHNR and CDR2 is FQNEAQ in the germline V gene (reference sequence). The CDR3 consists of 15 residues. The CDR3 reads CASSLHRGLLDEQYF. DNA for the CDR3: TGTGCCAGCAGCTTGCACAGGGGGCTTTTGGACGAGCAGTACTTC.